The 13 T cell receptor beta chains given below trace back to one sample, sequenced in a study of cytotoxic CD8 clonotypes in ibrutinib-treated CLL. This table comes from immunoSEQ multiplex PCR, and its TCRdb copy is limited to in-frame clones, with some not included. This table holds some 140,000 clones, under 90% found once. Specimen: PBMCs, collected after 24 months of ibrutinib treatment. These receptors originate from a human donor with chronic lymphocytic leukemia.

This clone showed up just a few times. This chain links TRBV27 with TRBJ1-2; D gene ambiguous. The V gene lost 6 bases and the J gene lost 4 bases, with 9 bases spanning the gap. The germline CDR1 and CDR2 sequences are MNHEY and SMNVEV (reference sequence). This CDR3 has 12 amino acids. CDR3 residues: CASRGSSYGYTF. Written as DNA, the CDR3 is TGTGCCAGCAGAGGATCGAGCTATGGCTACACCTTC.

The rearrangement joins TRBV28 to TRBJ2-7, with TRBD1 matching over 7 bases. J gave up 0 bases and V 5 bases, and 16 bases lay outside the gene matches. This CDR3 has 18 amino acids. Germline loops: CDR1 MDHEN, CDR2 SYDVKM. In DNA, the CDR3 is TGTGCCAGCAGTCTAGGCCCCCACAGGGGACCCCGCTCCTACGAGCAGTACTTC. Its translation: CASSLGPHRGPRSYEQYF. Based on the CDR3 plus reference TRBV28 and TRBJ2-7, the full variable domain is DVKVTQSSRYLVKRTGEKVFLECVQDMDHENMFWYRQDPGLGLRLIYFSYDVKMKEKGDIPEGYSVSREKKERFSLILESASTNQTSMYLCASSLGPHRGPRSYEQYFGPGTRLTVT.

The V and J genes are TRBV12-5 and TRBJ1-1, with 7 bases fitting TRBD1. Trimming at V came to 7 bases and at J to 12 bases, leaving 11 bases not matched to a gene. Germline V lookup: CDR1 LGHNT, CDR2 FRNRAP. The CDR3 has 12 residues. This chain's CDR3 is CASALGGGYPFF. The DNA of the CDR3 is TGTGCTAGTGCTTTAGGGGGCGGTTACCCTTTCTTT.

This clone has a single count. The rearrangement links TRBV7-3 to TRBJ1-1, with D possibly TRBD1 on 6 matching bases. The CDR3 consists of 16 residues. Per germline, CDR1 SGHTA and CDR2 FQGTGA. V was pared by 5 bases and J by 4 bases, with 20 bases between. The CDR3 spells CASSETGPARITEAFF. Here the CDR3 DNA reads TGTGCCAGCAGCGAAACAGGGCCAGCTAGGATCACTGAAGCTTTCTTT.

The V and J genes are TRBV6-1 and TRBJ1-5; the D gene is possibly TRBD1 (6 bases). The V and J ends lost 7 bases and 7 bases respectively, with 14 bases between them. The CDR3 is 13 residues long. The germline V gene encodes CDR1 MNHNS and CDR2 SASEGT. The CDR3 DNA reads TGTGCCAGCACTCCGACAGGACGCCAGCCCCAGCATTTT. This gives the protein CASTPTGRQPQHF.

This clone has just one count. The V gene is TRBV7-2, the J gene TRBJ1-1; 7 nucleotides agree with TRBD1. The germline V gene has CDR1 SGHTA and CDR2 FQGNSA. Trimming cost V 4 bases and J 0 bases; bases outside gene matches: 8. The CDR3 loop spans 16 amino acids. The CDR3 loop reads CASSSPQGHMNTEAFF. CDR3 sequence (DNA): TGTGCCAGCAGCTCCCCACAGGGGCACATGAACACTGAAGCTTTCTTT.

The rearrangement uses TRBV30 and TRBJ2-5, with 7 bases aligning to TRBD1. This CDR3 is 12 amino acids long. Germline CDR1 GTSNPN, CDR2 SVGIG (reference sequence). With 3 bases clipped from V and 5 bases from J, the junction kept 3 bases outside the gene matches. In nucleotides, the CDR3 is TGTGCCTGGAGCCAGACAGGGGAGACCCAGTACTTC. Its protein product is CAWSQTGETQYF.

The chain has TRBV2 and TRBJ1-6; D call uncertain. V was cut by 7 bases and J by 4 bases, with 17 bases left in between. This CDR3 contains 16 residues. In germline, CDR1 is SNHLY, CDR2 FYNNEI. CDR3 nucleotide sequence: TGTGCCAGCAATGGCGGATCCGAAGCTTATAATTCACCCCTCCACTTT. Translated: CASNGGSEAYNSPLHF.

CDR3 nucleotide sequence: TGTGCCAGCAGAGGACTTAGGCAGAAAGGAGGCTACACCTTC. The encoded protein is CASRGLRQKGGYTF. The chain links TRBV28 to TRBJ1-2; D is undetermined. CDR1 and CDR2 from the germline V gene are MDHEN and SYDVKM. Trimming removed 6 bases at V and 8 bases at J, with 19 bases between. The length of the CDR3 is 14 residues.

The chain is built from TRBV6-6 and TRBJ1-5, with a possible D match to TRBD1 (5 bases). The germline CDR1 and CDR2 sequences are MNHNY and SVGAGI (reference sequence). There are 13 residues in the CDR3. V lost 4 bases and J lost 7, with 11 bases in between. CDR3 in amino acids: CASSWVRDQPQHF. For the CDR3, the DNA is TGTGCCAGCAGTTGGGTCAGGGACCAGCCCCAGCATTTT.

A single count supports this clone. The rearrangement uses TRBV19 and TRBJ1-5; 7 nucleotides agree with TRBD1. After removal of 2 bases from V and 0 bases from J, the junction contained 10 bases not matched to a gene. The germline V gene encodes CDR1 LNHDA and CDR2 SQIVND (reference sequence). The CDR3 spans 18 residues. The CDR3 DNA reads as TGTGCCAGTAGTATAAGGTCCGGGACAGTGATTAGCAATCAGCCCCAGCATTTT. It codes for CASSIRSGTVISNQPQHF.

In nucleotides, the CDR3 is TGTGCCAGCACCCCAGGGGTGGGTGCAACTAATGAAAAACTGTTTTTT. It yields the protein CASTPGVGATNEKLFF. This chain joins TRBV6-6 and TRBJ1-4; weak D call: TRBD1 (6 bases). The CDR3 extends over 16 amino acids. Per germline, CDR1 MNHNY and CDR2 SVGAGI (reference sequence). Trimming removed 7 bases from V and 0 bases from J, with 15 bases in between.

V and J are TRBV10-3 and TRBJ2-7; D may be TRBD2 (5 bases). The ends were cut back, 6 bases at V and 2 bases at J, with 14 bases in the middle. Germline CDR1 reads ENHRY; CDR2 reads SYGVKD. The CDR3 extends over 14 amino acids. The CDR3, as DNA: TGTGCCATCAGCCCTAGCCGGGATACCTACGAGCAGTACTTC. This encodes CAISPSRDTYEQYF.